The sample holds a few counts of the clone carrying this T cell receptor beta chain. The antigen is unknown. The record originates from a study of response to subunit inactivated influenza vaccine. Study-level findings and limits: The authors suggested that few new T cells are recruited per seasonal influenza vaccination.

TCRdb called the RT-PCR reads again in MiXCR, with one record for every CDR3 protein. The top ten hold over 10% of the sample, which has hundreds of thousands of distinct CDR3 sequences, about 8% seen once. CDR3 length: 15 residues. Trimming stripped 2 bases from V and 5 bases from J, with 16 bases between. CDR1 and CDR2 (germline): MNHEY, SVGAGI. The V and J genes are TRBV6-5 and TRBJ2-7; D possibly corresponds to TRBD1 (5 bases). The clonotype was recovered from a man between 50 and 69 years old who received an inactivated influenza vaccine. This specimen consisted of PBMCs from blood, obtained around 2 years after vaccination. The CDR3 coding sequence is TGTGCCAGCAGTTACCCCGGGCAGGGTCTCGACGAGCAGTACTTC. Translation gives CASSYPGQGLDEQYF.